The present T cell receptor (beta chain) was sequenced within a study of Ad26.COV2.S vaccination and SARS-CoV-2 variants. Findings of the study overall: It is possible that the TCR breadth and depth analyses underestimated the total T cell responses. Placebo recipients trailed vaccine recipients in spike-specific TCR breadth.

Profiled with immunoSEQ multiplex PCR; TCRdb holds only in-frame clones, not every one. The table shows 320,000 or so clones, with almost 90% occurring only once. CDR3 size: 14 residues. From germline, CDR1 is SGHTA and CDR2 FQGNSA. J lost 6 bases, V lost 6 bases, and 6 bases had no gene match. Treatment of the sample: around 19 received Ad26.COV2.S at low or high dose, single or two shots; several received placebo; per-sample allocation not given. Collection of the samples took place on day 63 after the first injection of vaccine or placebo. An adult donor aged 18-55 years was enrolled in Boston. In regard to this clone: What it binds is not known.

This TCR was recovered from a person aged 18-65 years who received the Ad26.COV2.S COVID-19 vaccine or a placebo. This material consisted of peripheral blood, taken in a trial of Ad26.COV2.S vaccine versus placebo. The V gene is TRBV7-2, the J gene TRBJ2-1; 9 bases agree with TRBD1. CDR3 in amino acids: CASRTGTGLNEQFF. In DNA form, the CDR3 reads TGTGCCAGCAGGACCGGGACAGGGCTCAATGAGCAGTTCTTC.